Sequencing of this T cell receptor (beta chain) was carried out in a study of CD8 T cells in ankylosing spondylitis. This CDR3 comprises 14 residues. V lost 6 bases, J lost 8 bases, and 9 bases stayed unmatched. This clonotype was detected many times. The antigen remains undetermined. Whole-study results and caveats: Some of the motif variants had earlier been found in reactive arthritis patients' fluid and blood.

The authors made TCR beta libraries by quantitative 5'-RACE with molecular barcodes. From the 5' RACE reads, TCRdb called clonotypes with MiXCR, one entry per CDR3 protein. The sample lists more than 150,000 distinct CDR3 sequences; about 20% were seen once. This clonotype was obtained from a male donor aged 10-30 years with ankylosing spondylitis or in good health (not recorded which). Specimen: blood, either unsorted or a sorted T cell fraction (not recorded which). The V gene is TRBV12-3 or TRBV12-4, the J gene TRBJ1-1; 10 bases are a match to TRBD1. The CDR3 nucleotides read TGTGCCAGCAGGAACGACAGGGGGCTCGGGGAAGCTTTCTTT. Protein: CASRNDRGLGEAFF.